This paragraph covers one TCR beta chain sequence. 13 Jbeta primers and 60 Vbeta primers were used for the PCR. Profiled with immunoSEQ multiplex PCR; TCRdb holds only in-frame clones, not every one. The sample table sets out about 170,000 clones. This sample stems from a study of cytomegalovirus exposure and HLA in healthy donors. The CDR3 length is 14 residues. The V and J ends lost 1 base and 1 base respectively, with 6 bases between them. CDR1 is LGHNA and CDR2 is YSLEER in the germline V gene. Sequencing used PBMCs. The chain recombines TRBV4-3 with TRBJ2-3; perhaps TRBD2 as D (6 bases). The receptor's source is a woman aged 18-29 years in good health and CMV-seropositive. The CDR3 DNA reads as TGCGCCAGCAGCCAAGCGGGGGGCACAGATACGCAGTATTTT. This encodes CASSQAGGTDTQYF.